The source of this T cell receptor (beta chain) is a study of blood T cells in healthy people across ages. A second PCR of 7 to 11 cycles used a sample-barcoded 5' primer and a J-beta primer mix. MiXCR, applied by TCRdb to the 5' RACE reads, yields one record per CDR3 protein. The repertoire holds 750,000 to 850,000 distinct CDR3 sequences, about 25% seen once, with 3% to 4.5% in the top ten. These same records also appear under a second study, on T cells of mothers and their children. According to that study: Nobody spotted any persistent microchimeric T cell clones.

This sequence was found in a boy younger than 18 in good health. Sequences were obtained from blood.

This chain's CDR3 is CASSQGQVWSTDTQYF. Here the CDR3 DNA reads TGTGCCAGCAGCCAAGGACAGGTTTGGAGCACAGATACGCAGTATTTT. This chain links TRBV14 with TRBJ2-3, with D perhaps matching TRBD1 (6 bases). The CDR3 has 16 amino acids. Trimming cost V 1 base and J 0 bases, with 11 bases left between them. Per germline, CDR1 SGHDN and CDR2 FVKESK.